The text below deals with one T cell receptor beta chain. This entry comes from a study of blood T cell repertoires in COVID-19. At the level of the study: Nucleic acid was either cDNA or gDNA, and it came from T cells, B-cell-depleted T cells, or PBMCs.

Generated by immunoSEQ multiplex PCR, the TCRdb table keeps only in-frame clones and is missing some. Among fewer than 350,000 clones listed, roughly 87% were seen once. This TCR was sampled from a woman in her thirties or forties who had recovered from COVID-19. Sequenced material: PBMCs or T cells enriched from blood (not recorded which).

CDR3 bases: TGTGCCAGTAGGCCCAGACAGGCCTCGAATGAAAAACTGTTTTTT. It specifies CASRPRQASNEKLFF. The chain is built from TRBV19 and TRBJ1-4; TRBD1 is a possible D gene (6 bases). This CDR3 is built from 15 residues. V dropped 6 bases and J dropped 5 bases, with 16 bases sitting between them. Germline-derived CDR1 and CDR2 are LNHDA and SQIVND (reference sequence).